In this sample, the clone carrying this T cell receptor (beta chain) turned up once. Per germline, CDR1 SGHRS and CDR2 YFSETQ. The V end was cut by 4 bases, the J end by 2 bases, with 16 bases between. This CDR3 spans 15 amino acids. The data originate from a study of blood T cell repertoires in COVID-19. Authors' data handling: Amplified reference gene primers provided the basis for estimating nucleated cell counts. TCRdb's copy holds only in-frame clones and misses some; the assay was immunoSEQ multiplex PCR. D and trimming were read from the DNA, whereas the V and J calls and clone size are those reported in that table. The table records roughly 100,000 clones, 84% of them present only once.

V usage is TRBV5-1 and J usage is TRBJ2-7, with a possible D match to TRBD1 (8 bases). Sequencing was carried out using peripheral blood. This TCR was sampled from a middle-aged man with active or convalescent COVID-19. The CDR3 reads CASSAGGTGTYEQYF. The DNA of the CDR3 is TGCGCCAGCAGCGCCGGGGGGACAGGAACCTACGAGCAGTACTTC.